This T cell receptor (beta chain) is drawn from a study of cytomegalovirus exposure and HLA in healthy donors. The PCR made use of 60 Vbeta and 13 Jbeta primers. Authors' methods: Later reanalysis found tens of millions of unique TCR beta chains, about 11 million of them shared. Generated by immunoSEQ multiplex PCR, the TCRdb table keeps only in-frame clones and is missing some. V, J and clone size reflect that table, while D and trimming were determined from the DNA. Here the sample spans about 280,000 clones, 85% to 90% being singletons. The CDR3 has 13 amino acids. V dropped 7 bases and J dropped 2; count of bases not matched to a gene: 4. The germline V gene has CDR1 MNHEY and CDR2 SVGAGI.

The sequence was obtained from a woman aged 18-29 years in good health and CMV-seronegative. The chain links TRBV6-5 to TRBJ2-5; 7 bases fit TRBD1. Sequences were obtained from PBMCs. Here the CDR3 reads CASKLDRQETQYF. As DNA, the CDR3 is TGTGCCAGCAAGCTGGACAGGCAAGAGACCCAGTACTTC.